The 30 T cell receptor beta chains presented below share a single source sample, sequenced in a study of T cell changes during pregnancy in multiple sclerosis (dated by TCRdb to between 2017 and 2020). Library method: the immunoSEQ multiplex PCR assay. The immuneACCESS repertoire file appears here via TCRdb, limited to in-frame rearrangements. These files lack a portion of the clones; in checked studies, under half of the deficit traces to unresolved V genes, and the cause of the others is not known. The sample records about 66,000 clones, 90% of which are singletons. The top ten constitute 1.5% of the sample. Sequenced here: peripheral blood, sampled in the third trimester of pregnancy. All receptors derive from a female donor with multiple sclerosis, enrolled in a pregnancy study.

This clone occurred once. The chain couples TRBV7-9 to TRBJ2-7; the D gene is possibly TRBD1 (6 bases). Germline V gene data show CDR1 as SEHNR and CDR2 as FQNEAQ (reference sequence). This CDR3 spans 13 amino acids. Between the trimmed V and J ends, which lost 5 bases and 3 bases, there was a span of 11 bases. The CDR3 DNA is TGTGCCAGCAGCGTCGGACAGAACTACGAGCAGTACTTC. Translation gives CASSVGQNYEQYF.

The CDR3 spells CAARGTANYGYTF. In DNA form, the CDR3 reads TGTGCCGCGAGGGGGACGGCAAACTATGGCTACACCTTC. The chain is built from TRBV19 and TRBJ1-2, with D tentatively TRBD1 (6 bases). V gave up 11 bases and J gave up 2 bases, with 15 bases separating them. The CDR3 sequence is 13 residues long. The germline V gene encodes CDR1 LNHDA and CDR2 SQIVND (reference sequence).

Note on this clone: Germline is not matched at one junction end, which may reflect a read error. In the same sample, other DNA sequences code for this CDR3. V is TRBV5-6 and J is TRBJ1-1; 8 bases are shared with TRBD1. CDR1 and CDR2 (germline): SGHDT, YYEEEE. The CDR3 consists of 14 residues. The CDR3, as DNA: TGTGCCAGCACCTCGACAGGGGTTAACACTGAGGCTTTCTTT. It is translated as CASTSTGVNTEAFF.

The J gene is TRBJ1-2, the V gene TRBV19; D not certain. This CDR3 spans 15 amino acids. V was cut by 7 bases and J by 3 bases, with 18 bases left in between. The V gene's germline CDR1 is LNHDA and CDR2 SQIVND (reference sequence). CDR3 loop: CASTESSELHYGYTF. The CDR3 bases are TGTGCCAGTACCGAAAGTTCGGAGCTCCACTATGGCTACACCTTC.

This chain uses TRBV5-1 with TRBJ1-2; D not resolved. Germline V lookup: CDR1 SGHRS, CDR2 YFSETQ. V shed 0 bases and J shed 6 bases, with 15 bases lying between them. The CDR3 extends over 15 amino acids. The CDR3 is CASSLGGGTENGYTF. DNA for the CDR3: TGCGCCAGCAGCTTGGGTGGCGGTACGGAAAATGGCTACACCTTC.

The rearrangement uses TRBV7-2 and TRBJ1-4, with 11 bases lining up with TRBD1. Germline CDR1 is SGHTA and CDR2 is FQGNSA. CDR3 size: 14 residues. The junction had 4 bases not matched to a gene; V was cut back by 5 bases and J by 8 bases. The CDR3 loop is CASSRGTGGEKLFF. The DNA of the CDR3 is TGTGCCAGCAGCCGAGGGACAGGGGGAGAAAAACTGTTTTTT.

The chain employs TRBV5-1 and TRBJ2-7, with a possible D match to TRBD2 (6 bases). Trimming cost V 5 bases and J 0 bases, with 9 bases left between them. Germline V gives CDR1 SGHRS, CDR2 YFSETQ. The CDR3 is 13 amino acids. The CDR3 coding sequence is TGCGCCAGCAGTTACGGGAGCTCCTACGAGCAGTACTTC. It yields the protein CASSYGSSYEQYF.

J is TRBJ2-7 and V is TRBV7-2; tentatively, D is TRBD2 (6 bases). Germline lookup yields CDR1 SGHTA and CDR2 FQGNSA. The length of the CDR3 is 14 residues. V lost 5 bases and J lost 0, with 11 bases in between. The chain's CDR3 is CASSLDYRSYEQYF. The CDR3 DNA reads as TGTGCCAGCAGCCTGGACTACCGCTCCTACGAGCAGTACTTC.

This clone was counted once. The V and J genes are TRBV7-9 and TRBJ2-2; D gene ambiguous. Germline V gene data show CDR1 as SEHNR and CDR2 as FQNEAQ (reference sequence). The CDR3 contains 11 residues. Trimming removed 5 bases at V and 7 bases at J, with 5 bases between. CDR3 loop: CASSVLGELFF. The CDR3 bases are TGTGCCAGCAGCGTACTCGGGGAGCTGTTTTTT.

CDR3 sequence: CASSTRQGAVSGNTIYF. CDR3 nucleotide sequence: TGTGCCAGCAGCACCCGACAGGGAGCGGTATCTGGAAACACCATATATTTT. The gene calls are TRBV7-2 and TRBJ1-3; 7 bases align to TRBD1. The CDR3 has 17 residues. From germline, CDR1 is SGHTA and CDR2 FQGNSA. V lost 5 bases to trimming and J lost 1 base; unmatched junction nucleotides: 11.

This clone was observed a single time. The CDR3 coding sequence is TGTGCCAGCAGCCCAACCTTAGACAGGTCGCGAGAGACCCAGTACTTC. Translating it yields CASSPTLDRSRETQYF. J is TRBJ2-5 and V is TRBV9; TRBD1 might be the D (6 bases). The CDR3 sequence is 16 residues long. The ends were cut back, 4 bases at V and 4 bases at J, with 20 bases in the middle. Germline assignment: CDR1 SGDLS and CDR2 YYNGEE.

V and J are TRBV10-3 and TRBJ1-5; a weak D match, TRBD1 (5 bases). Germline V gene lookup returns CDR1 ENHRY and CDR2 SYGVKD. This CDR3 contains 14 residues. Trimming cost V 3 bases and J 5 bases, with 11 bases left between them. This CDR3 reads CAISEGEGDQPQHF. The CDR3 DNA is TGTGCCATCAGTGAAGGGGAGGGCGATCAGCCCCAGCATTTT.

This clone occurred once. The rearrangement uses TRBV5-1 and TRBJ2-5; 10 nucleotides agree with TRBD2. CDR1 SGHRS and CDR2 YFSETQ come from the germline V gene. With V trimmed by 2 bases and J by 2 bases, 6 bases remained unmatched. This CDR3 is 16 amino acids long. The CDR3 region is CASSFSPSGGQETQYF. CDR3 DNA: TGCGCCAGCAGCTTCTCCCCTAGCGGGGGACAAGAGACCCAGTACTTC.

This chain connects TRBV30 to TRBJ1-4; no firm D call. The ends were cut back, 5 bases at V and 8 bases at J, with 15 bases in the middle. This CDR3 region has 13 residues. The germline V gene has CDR1 GTSNPN and CDR2 SVGIG (reference sequence). CDR3 amino acids: CAWGPVPREKLFF. CDR3 nucleotide sequence: TGTGCCTGGGGCCCCGTTCCGCGGGAAAAACTGTTTTTT.

The chain has TRBV2 and TRBJ2-2, with a tentative D call TRBD1 (5 bases). Germline-derived CDR1 and CDR2 are SNHLY and FYNNEI. V lost 7 bases and J lost 4, with 10 bases in between. The CDR3 spans 13 residues. CDR3 residues: CASIAGPTGELFF. CDR3 DNA sequence: TGTGCCAGCATTGCAGGGCCCACCGGGGAGCTGTTTTTT.

The chain employs TRBV30 and TRBJ1-6, with D unresolved. This CDR3 is 15 amino acids long. V dropped 2 bases and J dropped 0 bases, with 8 bases sitting between them. In germline, CDR1 is GTSNPN, CDR2 SVGIG (reference sequence). This chain's CDR3 is CAWSLQFSYNSPLHF. In DNA, the CDR3 is TGTGCCTGGAGTCTCCAGTTCTCCTATAATTCACCCCTCCACTTT.

With regard to this clone: The junction and the germline gene differ at one end; a read error may be behind it. CDR3 sequence (DNA): TGTGCCAGCTTACCAATACCGGGACAGGAGAATGGGGGCTACACCTTC. Protein product: CASLPIPGQENGGYTF. J is TRBJ1-2 and V is TRBV18; 8 bases line up with TRBD1. This CDR3 is 16 amino acids long. Germline assignment: CDR1 KGHSH and CDR2 LQKENI. Full variable domain (remainder filled in from reference TRBV18 and TRBJ1-2): NAGVMQNPRHLVRRRGQEARLRCSPMKGHSHVYWYRQLPEEGLKFMVYLQKENIIDESGMPKERFSAEFPKEGPSILRIQQVVRGDSAAYFCASLPIPGQENGGYTFGSGTRLTVV.

J is TRBJ2-7 and V is TRBV5-8; D not certain. The CDR3 contains 15 residues. Deletions cut 2 bases from V and 2 bases from J, with 14 bases between. Per the germline V gene, CDR1 is SGHTS and CDR2 is YDEGEE. CDR3 coding DNA: TGTGCCAGCAGCTTAATAGCCGGTACCACCTACGAGCAGTACTTC. Residues: CASSLIAGTTYEQYF.

V and J are TRBV10-1 and TRBJ2-4; 10 bases align to TRBD1. The CDR3 runs 16 residues. The V gene end was trimmed by 9 bases and the J gene end by 9 bases; junction bases not matched to a gene: 17. Germline loops: CDR1 WNHNN, CDR2 SYGVQD (reference sequence). CDR3 DNA sequence: TGCGCCAGAACCCCAACCGGGACAGGGGAGGTCGGCATTCAGTACTTC. Translation gives CARTPTGTGEVGIQYF.

The chain carries TRBV5-1 and TRBJ2-7; TRBD2 matches at 7 bases. After removal of 4 bases from V and 0 bases from J, the junction contained 4 bases not matched to a gene. The CDR3 is made up of 14 amino acids. Germline V gene lookup returns CDR1 SGHRS and CDR2 YFSETQ. The CDR3 reads CASSPSGRSYEQYF. CDR3 nucleotides: TGCGCCAGCAGCCCTAGCGGCCGCTCCTACGAGCAGTACTTC.

In its sample, this clone was seen once. The chain uses TRBV30 and TRBJ2-7; 7 bases match TRBD1. The length of the CDR3 is 13 residues. The V segment lost 1 base and the J segment 2 bases; nucleotides outside the gene matches: 2. Germline values: CDR1 GTSNPN, CDR2 SVGIG (reference sequence). Here the CDR3 DNA reads TGTGCCTGGAGTGGGGACAGTACCTACGAGCAGTACTTC. This gives the protein CAWSGDSTYEQYF. Variable domain in full (rest from reference TRBV30 and TRBJ2-7): SQTIHQWPATLVQPVGSPLSLECTVEGTSNPNLYWYRQAAGRGLQLLFYSVGIGQISSEVPQNLSASRPQDRQFILSSKKLLLSDSGFYLCAWSGDSTYEQYFGPGTRLTVT.

This clone occurred a few times. The chain joins TRBV10-2 to TRBJ2-5; TRBD2 is a possible D gene (6 bases). V was clipped by 5 bases and J by 5 bases, with 18 bases between them. Germline V gene sequence: CDR1 WSHSY, CDR2 SAAADI. The CDR3 is 15 residues long. CDR3 protein: CASSRWEVEDETQYF. For the CDR3, the DNA is TGCGCCAGCAGTCGGTGGGAGGTCGAAGACGAGACCCAGTACTTC.

The CDR3 DNA sequence: TGTGCCAGTAGTCCGAAACAGGGGGCAGGTGAAAAACTGTTTTTT. Translating gives CASSPKQGAGEKLFF. The V call is TRBV19, the J call TRBJ1-4, with 9 bases lining up with TRBD1. The CDR3 loop spans 15 amino acids. The trim removed 5 bases at V and 7 bases at J, leaving 8 bases unmatched. Germline V gene lookup returns CDR1 LNHDA and CDR2 SQIVND (reference sequence). Full variable domain (missing parts from reference TRBV19 and TRBJ1-4): DGGITQSPKYLFRKEGQNVTLSCEQNLNHDAMYWYRQDPGQGLRLIYYSQIVNDFQKGDIAEGYSVSREKKESFPLTVTSAQKNPTAFYLCASSPKQGAGEKLFFGSGTQLSVL.

The J gene is TRBJ2-2, the V gene TRBV2; 9 nucleotides line up with TRBD1. Germline CDR1 and CDR2: SNHLY and FYNNEI. The CDR3 runs to 17 residues. V was pared by 6 bases and J by 0 bases, with 8 bases of the junction left unmatched. The CDR3 spells CASRDTTGGANTGELFF. The CDR3 coding sequence is TGTGCCAGCAGAGATACTACAGGGGGCGCGAACACCGGGGAGCTGTTTTTT.

This clone appeared a few times. The chain recombines TRBV7-9 with TRBJ2-5, with D uncertain. V lost 2 bases, J lost 1 base, and 5 bases lay in between. Germline loops: CDR1 SEHNR, CDR2 FQNEAQ (reference sequence). The CDR3 runs to 13 residues. The CDR3 here is CASSLNSQETQYF. The CDR3 DNA reads TGTGCCAGCAGCTTAAACAGCCAAGAGACCCAGTACTTC. Supplemented by reference TRBV7-9 and TRBJ2-5, the full variable domain reads DTGVSQNPRHKITKRGQNVTFRCDPISEHNRLYWYRQTLGQGPEFLTYFQNEAQLEKSRLLSDRFSAERPKGSFSTLEIQRTEQGDSAMYLCASSLNSQETQYFGPGTRLLVL.

The chain uses TRBV5-1 and TRBJ1-2, with TRBD1 identical over 8 bases. The CDR3 consists of 18 residues. V trimming: 0 bases; J trimming: 1 base; junction bases outside the gene matches: 11. In germline, CDR1 is SGHRS, CDR2 YFSETQ. Here the CDR3 DNA reads TGCGCCAGCAGCTTGGCCTGGCAGGGGGCGCAGGGTAACTATGGCTACACCTTC. It specifies CASSLAWQGAQGNYGYTF.

The chain carries TRBV19 and TRBJ2-5; 10 positions agree with TRBD1. With 6 bases clipped from V and 5 bases from J, the junction kept 3 bases outside the gene matches. Germline-derived CDR1 and CDR2 are LNHDA and SQIVND (reference sequence). The CDR3 totals 13 residues. The CDR3 coding sequence is TGTGCCAGTAGGGGACAGGGGAGGGAGACCCAGTACTTC. Residues: CASRGQGRETQYF.

The chain recombines TRBV5-1 with TRBJ2-1; 10 nucleotides match TRBD2. Germline CDR1 is SGHRS and CDR2 is YFSETQ. The ends lost 0 bases at V and 5 bases at J; junction bases unmatched: 2. CDR3 size: 15 residues. The CDR3 DNA reads as TGCGCCAGCAGCTTGGTTCTAGCGGGAGACAATGAGCAGTTCTTC. Encoded protein: CASSLVLAGDNEQFF.

This chain uses TRBV19 with TRBJ1-1, with 7 bases lining up with TRBD1. The germline gives CDR1 LNHDA, CDR2 SQIVND (reference sequence). CDR3 size: 16 residues. Trimming took 4 bases from V and 5 from J; bases not matched to a gene: 13. This CDR3 is CASSTHRGVLGTEAFF. The CDR3, as DNA: TGTGCCAGTAGTACCCACAGGGGAGTACTGGGTACTGAAGCTTTCTTT.

This clone was found a few times. The sample holds other DNA sequences that translate to the same CDR3. This chain joins TRBV27 and TRBJ1-1, with 7 bases identical to TRBD1. Trimming at V came to 5 bases and at J to 2 bases, leaving 5 bases not matched to a gene. Germline lookup yields CDR1 MNHEY and CDR2 SMNVEV (reference sequence). This CDR3 comprises 14 residues. The DNA for the CDR3 is TGTGCCAGCAGTCCAGGGACAGCCAACACTGAAGCTTTCTTT. This gives the protein CASSPGTANTEAFF.